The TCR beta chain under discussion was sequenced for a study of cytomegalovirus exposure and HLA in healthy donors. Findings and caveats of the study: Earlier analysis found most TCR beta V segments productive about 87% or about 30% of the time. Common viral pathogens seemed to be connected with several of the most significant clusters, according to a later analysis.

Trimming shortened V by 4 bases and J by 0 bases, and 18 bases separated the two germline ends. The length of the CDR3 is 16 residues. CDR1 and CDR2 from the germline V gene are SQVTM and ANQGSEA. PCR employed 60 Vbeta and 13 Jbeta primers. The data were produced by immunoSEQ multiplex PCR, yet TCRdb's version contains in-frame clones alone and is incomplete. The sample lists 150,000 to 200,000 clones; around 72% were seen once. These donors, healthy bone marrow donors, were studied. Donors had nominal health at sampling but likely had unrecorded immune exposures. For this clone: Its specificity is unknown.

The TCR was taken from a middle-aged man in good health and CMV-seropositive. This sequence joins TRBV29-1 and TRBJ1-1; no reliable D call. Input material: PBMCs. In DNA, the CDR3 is TGCAGCGTTGTTGATAGAGGGCAGCTCATGAACACTGAAGCTTTCTTT. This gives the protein CSVVDRGQLMNTEAFF.